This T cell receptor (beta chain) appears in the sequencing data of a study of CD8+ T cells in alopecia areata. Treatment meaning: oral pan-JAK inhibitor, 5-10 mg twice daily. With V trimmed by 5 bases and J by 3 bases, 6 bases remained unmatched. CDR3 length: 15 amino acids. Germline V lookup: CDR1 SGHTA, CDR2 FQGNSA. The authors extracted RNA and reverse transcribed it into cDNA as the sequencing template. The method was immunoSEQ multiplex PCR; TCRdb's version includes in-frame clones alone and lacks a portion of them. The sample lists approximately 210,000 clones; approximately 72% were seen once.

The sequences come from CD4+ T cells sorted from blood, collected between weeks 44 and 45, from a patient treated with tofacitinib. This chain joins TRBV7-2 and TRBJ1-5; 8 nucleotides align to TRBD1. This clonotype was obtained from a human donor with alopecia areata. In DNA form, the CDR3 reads TGTGCCAGCAGCCCACGGACAGGGAACAATCAGCCCCAGCATTTT. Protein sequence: CASSPRTGNNQPQHF.